The TCR beta chain under discussion was sequenced for a study of cytomegalovirus exposure and HLA in healthy donors. Study observations and caveats: By a later analysis, the bulk of CMV-associated TCR beta chains appeared HLA-restricted.

On this clone itself: The antigen is unknown.

With 60 Vbeta and 13 Jbeta primers, the PCR was carried out. The protocol was immunoSEQ multiplex PCR, while the TCRdb copy is restricted to in-frame clones and leaves out a portion. Here the sample spans 100,000 to 150,000 clones, nearly 85% being singletons. Trimming removed 3 bases at V and 0 bases at J, with 11 bases between. The V gene's germline CDR1 is SNHLY and CDR2 FYNNEI. The CDR3 is 15 residues long. Sequencing was carried out using PBMCs. The sequence was obtained from a boy younger than 18 in good health and CMV-seronegative. The chain couples TRBV2 to TRBJ1-1; a weak D match, TRBD1 (5 bases). The CDR3 DNA follows: TGTGCCAGCAGTGATGGGTGGGGCTTGAACACTGAAGCTTTCTTT. Translating gives CASSDGWGLNTEAFF.